The 12 T cell receptor beta chains reported below all come from one sample, sequenced in a study of shared clonotypes between healthy human individuals. Some clones are missing from TCRdb's copy, which holds only in-frame ones; the method was immunoSEQ multiplex PCR. The data hold about a million clones, with 70% to 80% observed a single time. Sequencing was done on a sample of memory CD4+ T cells from PBMCs. This sample's subset: CD45RA-negative fraction. The receptors were sampled from a man between 18 and 35 years old in good health. Some clones in this sample may be carry-over from other donors' samples.

This clone was detected a few times. The rearrangement joins TRBV30 to TRBJ2-7; D possibly corresponds to TRBD2 (5 bases). This CDR3 region has 12 residues. Between the trimmed V and J ends, which lost 4 bases and 0 bases, there was a span of 7 bases. CDR1 and CDR2 (germline): GTSNPN, SVGIG (reference sequence). The CDR3 sequence: CAWNGDSYEQYF. CDR3 nucleotide sequence: TGTGCCTGGAACGGGGACTCCTACGAGCAGTACTTC.

The V and J genes are TRBV28 and TRBJ2-6; possible D gene TRBD1, 5 bases. The V gene's germline CDR1 is MDHEN and CDR2 SYDVKM. This CDR3 region has 17 residues. Trimming took off 6 bases at V and 0 bases at J, with 15 bases between the two ends. The CDR3 protein is CASRKGGASSGANVLTF. The CDR3 DNA follows: TGTGCCAGCAGGAAGGGTGGGGCGAGCTCTGGGGCCAACGTCCTGACTTTC.

A single count supports this clone. This sequence joins TRBV5-1 and TRBJ2-3; 10 bases fit TRBD2. Looked up from germline, CDR1 is SGHRS and CDR2 is YFSETQ. The junction had 11 bases not matched to a gene; V was cut back by 3 bases and J by 1 base. CDR3 length: 18 residues. The CDR3 DNA sequence: TGCGCCAGCAGCTCGTTAGTAGCGGGAGGATGGGGCACAGATACGCAGTATTTT. Protein sequence: CASSSLVAGGWGTDTQYF.

As to this clone: Other nucleotide sequences from this sample produce the same CDR3. The gene calls are TRBV7-3 and TRBJ2-3; 13 bases fit TRBD2. Per germline, CDR1 SGHTA and CDR2 FQGTGA. The CDR3 is 14 residues long. With 3 bases clipped from V and 6 bases from J, the junction kept 0 bases outside the gene matches. The CDR3 DNA follows: TGTGCCAGCAGCTTGGGACTAGCGGGGGATACGCAGTATTTT. Its translation is CASSLGLAGDTQYF.

This clone was found a few times. J is TRBJ1-2 and V is TRBV28, with unresolved D. Trimming left V 2 bases short and J 4 bases short, with 11 bases between. CDR1 and CDR2 from the germline V gene are MDHEN and SYDVKM. The CDR3 runs 14 residues. The CDR3 nucleotides read TGTGCCAGCAGTTTAATCAAACACGTCTATGGCTACACCTTC. Translating it yields CASSLIKHVYGYTF.

The chain uses TRBV5-4 and TRBJ2-2; 8 bases match TRBD2. The CDR3 contains 16 residues. V trimming: 4 bases; J trimming: 4 bases; junction bases outside the gene matches: 9. Germline V gene data show CDR1 as SGHNT and CDR2 as YYREEE (reference sequence). The CDR3 spells CASSPPGGGRTGELFF. Written as DNA, the CDR3 is TGTGCCAGCAGCCCGCCCGGGGGGGGCCGCACCGGGGAGCTGTTTTTT.

The V gene is TRBV5-1, the J gene TRBJ2-1, with TRBD2 as a possible D gene (5 bases). The CDR3 runs to 16 residues. V gave up 4 bases and J gave up 1 base, with 15 bases separating them. The V gene's germline CDR1 is SGHRS and CDR2 YFSETQ. The chain's CDR3 is CASSPGRARSYNEQFF. The CDR3 DNA is TGCGCCAGCAGCCCCGGGCGGGCCCGATCCTACAATGAGCAGTTCTTC.

This clone was seen repeatedly, ten times or more. The chain recombines TRBV10-3 with TRBJ1-2; the match to TRBD1 covers 10 bases. Trimming removed 0 bases from V and 8 bases from J; junction bases left unmatched: 6. The CDR3 has 15 amino acids. The germline gives CDR1 ENHRY, CDR2 SYGVKD. This chain's CDR3 is CAISESNRDRGGYTF. Here the CDR3 DNA reads TGTGCCATCAGTGAGTCGAATCGGGACAGGGGCGGCTACACCTTC.

This chain connects TRBV5-1 to TRBJ2-1; D not resolved. The germline V and J ends were trimmed by 6 bases and 6 bases, with 19 bases remaining between them. CDR1 is SGHRS, CDR2 YFSETQ, per germline. The CDR3 contains 15 residues. The CDR3 sequence is CASTELMASGNEQFF. The CDR3 nucleotides read TGCGCCAGCACCGAGCTAATGGCGTCGGGCAATGAGCAGTTCTTC.

The sample holds a few counts of this clone. This chain connects TRBV28 to TRBJ2-5, with 9 bases matching TRBD1. J was trimmed by 4 bases and V by 3 bases; bases with no gene match: 6. Germline V CDR1 and CDR2: MDHEN, SYDVKM. This CDR3 has 15 residues. The CDR3 coding sequence is TGTGCCAGCAGTTTGTGGGACAGGGTAACAGAGACCCAGTACTTC. This encodes CASSLWDRVTETQYF.

This clone was seen more than once but under ten times. The chain links TRBV15 to TRBJ2-7; TRBD1 matches at 7 bases. After removal of 0 bases from V and 3 bases from J, the junction contained 5 bases not matched to a gene. This CDR3 comprises 15 residues. Germline V gene lookup returns CDR1 LNHNV and CDR2 YYDKDF (reference sequence). The CDR3 DNA follows: TGTGCCACCAGCAGAGATAAGGGGGCCTACTACGAGCAGTACTTC. It translates to CATSRDKGAYYEQYF.

The V gene is TRBV4-1, the J gene TRBJ2-1, with D perhaps being TRBD1 or TRBD2 (5 bases each). Between the trimmed V and J ends, which lost 4 bases and 2 bases, there was a span of 15 bases. Per germline, CDR1 MGHRA and CDR2 YSYEKL. The CDR3 has 16 residues. CDR3 sequence (DNA): TGCGCCAGCAGCCCAGGGCAGGGACCTACCTACAATGAGCAGTTCTTC. It yields the protein CASSPGQGPTYNEQFF.